Reported below is one T cell receptor (beta chain). What it binds is not known. This sample was taken from a study of T cells in Graves' hyperthyroidism and ophthalmopathy. Study-level results: The model foresaw ophthalmopathy a median approximately 6.3 months prior to onset. Most expanded thyroid clonotypes above 0.001 also appeared in blood.

Amplified regions were TCR beta CDR3 sequences from RNA transcripts. TCR CDR3 underwent first-round RT-PCR with the HTBI primer set. TCRdb recomputed calls from the multiplex PCR reads with MiXCR, one row per CDR3 protein. In the table there are about 570,000 distinct CDR3 sequences, about half of which are singletons. This CDR3 has 14 amino acids. Germline CDR1 SGHVS, CDR2 FQNEAQ. Trimming shortened V by 0 bases and J by 5 bases, and 8 bases separated the two germline ends. Source material: peripheral blood or thyroid tissue (not recorded which). This TCR came from an adult woman with Graves' disease, either hyperthyroidism or ophthalmopathy (not recorded which). The chain combines TRBV7-8 with TRBJ1-5, with D unclear. This CDR3 is CASSLAERDQPQHF. The CDR3 coding sequence is TGTGCCAGCAGCTTAGCGGAAAGGGATCAGCCCCAGCATTTT.